Each of the 17 T cell receptor beta chains below was sequenced from the same sample in a study of T cells after yellow fever vaccination. Via MiXCR, TCRdb re-called the 5' RACE reads, giving one row per CDR3 protein. The sample shows about 220,000 distinct CDR3 sequences, about 3% of them seen only once. This specimen was CD4+ T cells sorted from PBMCs, taken 10 days after the yellow fever booster vaccination. These TCRs come from a man younger than 35 who received the YFV17D yellow fever vaccine.

Ten or more counts support this clonotype. The V gene is TRBV29-1, the J gene TRBJ1-4, with D uncertain. Germline V gives CDR1 SQVTM, CDR2 ANQGSEA. There are 13 residues in the CDR3. Trimming shortened V by 2 bases and J by 8 bases, and 12 bases separated the two germline ends. The CDR3 DNA reads TGCAGCGTTGAAAAACACCAAGGGGAAAAACTGTTTTTT. It encodes CSVEKHQGEKLFF.

This clonotype was seen only a few times. The chain combines TRBV6-2 or TRBV6-3 with TRBJ2-7; tentatively, D is TRBD1 (6 bases). CDR3 length: 15 residues. V was trimmed by 2 bases and J by 3 bases, leaving 14 bases between them. Germline V gene sequence: CDR1 MNHEY, CDR2 SVGEGT. The CDR3 loop reads CASSYPRGTVYEQYF. Written as DNA, the CDR3 is TGTGCCAGCAGTTACCCCAGGGGTACGGTCTACGAGCAGTACTTC.

The table lists this clonotype with a few counts. V gene TRBV18 combines with J gene TRBJ2-7, with unresolved D. Germline V gene sequence: CDR1 KGHSH, CDR2 LQKENI. The V gene lost 3 bases and the J gene lost 3 bases, with 15 bases spanning the gap. CDR3 length: 15 residues. CDR3 sequence: CASSPGIVGYYEQYF. Written as DNA, the CDR3 is TGTGCCAGCTCACCTGGAATTGTAGGGTACTACGAGCAGTACTTC.

This clonotype was detected many times. The chain uses TRBV10-2 and TRBJ1-1; D might be TRBD1 (6 bases). Germline loops: CDR1 WSHSY, CDR2 SAAADI. The CDR3 totals 13 residues. V was pared by 7 bases and J by 0 bases, with 9 bases between. CDR3 bases: TGCGCCAGCACTCGACAGGTGAACACTGAAGCTTTCTTT. Its translation is CASTRQVNTEAFF.

This clonotype has a handful of counts. The chain is built from TRBV10-3 and TRBJ2-1; 11 bases agree with TRBD2. Germline V gene sequence: CDR1 ENHRY, CDR2 SYGVKD. The junction had 10 bases not matched to a gene; V was cut back by 3 bases and J by 9 bases. CDR3 size: 16 residues. The DNA for the CDR3 is TGTGCCATCAGTGACCTTGGTAGCGGGGGGGCCGCTGAGCAGTTCTTC. It encodes CAISDLGSGGAAEQFF.

This clonotype was picked up many times. The rearrangement joins TRBV20-1 to TRBJ2-7; D call uncertain. The CDR3 length is 13 residues. V was cut by 6 bases and J by 6 bases, with 18 bases left in between. Germline CDR1 DFQATT, CDR2 SNEGSKA (reference sequence). The CDR3 coding sequence is TGCAGTGCCCCAAACCCATCCCGGAGCGAGCAGTACTTC. Protein product: CSAPNPSRSEQYF.

This clonotype was seen a handful of times. J is TRBJ1-2 and V is TRBV7-2; no reliable D call. Germline V gene data show CDR1 as SGHTA and CDR2 as FQGNSA. The CDR3 contains 17 residues. The germline V and J ends were trimmed by 1 base and 0 bases, with 15 bases remaining between them. The CDR3 spells CASSLEARPASNYGYTF. CDR3 DNA: TGTGCCAGCAGCTTAGAGGCCAGGCCGGCATCTAACTATGGCTACACCTTC. The variable domain in full, with the rest retrieved from reference TRBV7-2 and TRBJ1-2, is GAGVSQSPSNKVTEKGKDVELRCDPISGHTALYWYRQSLGQGLEFLIYFQGNSAPDKSGLPSDRFSAERTGGSVSTLTIQRTQQEDSAVYLCASSLEARPASNYGYTFGSGTRLTVV.

There are a few counts of this clonotype. The V call is TRBV5-1, the J call TRBJ2-1; TRBD2 agrees at 15 bases. Looked up from germline, CDR1 is SGHRS and CDR2 is YFSETQ. V trimming: 6 bases; J trimming: 12 bases; junction bases outside the gene matches: 7. The CDR3 is 14 amino acids. The CDR3 sequence: CASKPGLAGGSQFF. Written as DNA, the CDR3 is TGCGCCAGCAAGCCGGGACTAGCGGGGGGATCGCAGTTCTTC. Supplemented by reference TRBV5-1 and TRBJ2-1, the full variable domain reads KAGVTQTPRYLIKTRGQQVTLSCSPISGHRSVSWYQQTPGQGLQFLFEYFSETQRNKGNFPGRFSGRQFSNSRSEMNVSTLELGDSALYLCASKPGLAGGSQFFGPGTRLTVL.

The rearrangement joins TRBV7-2 to TRBJ1-1, with TRBD1 identical over 9 bases. Germline CDR1 SGHTA, CDR2 FQGNSA. This CDR3 is built from 14 residues. The trim removed 3 bases at V and 6 bases at J, leaving 5 bases unmatched. The CDR3 nucleotides are TGTGCCAGCAGCTTTGGACAGGGGAGTGCTGAAGCTTTCTTT. It encodes CASSFGQGSAEAFF.

This clonotype has a handful of counts. The V and J genes are TRBV5-6 and TRBJ2-1; D remains unclear. Germline-derived CDR1 and CDR2 are SGHDT and YYEEEE. CDR3 length: 14 residues. Trimming removed 5 bases at V and 5 bases at J, with 14 bases between. In DNA, the CDR3 is TGTGCCAGCAGTTTAGTGACAAGAAACAATGAGCAGTTCTTC. Protein product: CASSLVTRNNEQFF.

Ten or more counts support this clonotype. CDR3 protein: CASSLMTGRSGANVLTF. The DNA of the CDR3 is TGTGCCAGCAGCCTTATGACAGGGCGATCTGGGGCCAACGTCCTGACTTTC. The chain combines TRBV28 with TRBJ2-6; 7 bases are shared with TRBD1. Per the germline V gene, CDR1 is MDHEN and CDR2 is SYDVKM. CDR3 length: 17 residues. Germline trimming cut 6 bases from V and 1 base from J; bases unmatched to any gene: 9.

This clonotype was picked up a small number of times. The V call is TRBV20-1, the J call TRBJ2-3, with 9 nucleotides matching TRBD2. CDR3 size: 14 residues. V shed 6 bases and J 2 bases; nucleotides not matched to a gene: 6. CDR1 DFQATT and CDR2 SNEGSKA come from the germline V gene (reference sequence). The CDR3 sequence: CSAPPSGNTDTQYF. CDR3 DNA sequence: TGCAGTGCGCCTCCTAGCGGGAACACAGATACGCAGTATTTT.

CDR3 region: CSAPPPGTANTGELFF. CDR3 nucleotide sequence: TGCAGTGCCCCCCCACCCGGGACAGCTAACACCGGGGAGCTGTTTTTT. This rearrangement joins TRBV20-1 to TRBJ2-2; 7 bases are a match to TRBD1. The V segment lost 6 bases and the J segment 2 bases; nucleotides outside the gene matches: 12. Germline CDR1 DFQATT, CDR2 SNEGSKA (reference sequence). This CDR3 has 16 amino acids.

V and J are TRBV4-2 and TRBJ1-5, with D perhaps TRBD1 (6 bases). The CDR3 is 15 residues long. Per the germline V gene, CDR1 is LGHNA and CDR2 is YNFKEQ. Trimming left V 4 bases short and J 1 base short, with 11 bases between. The CDR3 spells CASSPGGQSNQPQHF. DNA of the CDR3: TGTGCCAGCAGCCCCGGGGGGCAAAGCAATCAGCCCCAGCATTTT.

This clonotype was counted between two and nine times. The V and J genes are TRBV28 and TRBJ2-3, with TRBD2 as a possible D gene (5 bases). Germline-derived CDR1 and CDR2 are MDHEN and SYDVKM. This CDR3 has 13 residues. The V end was cut by 7 bases, the J end by 4 bases, with 12 bases between. The CDR3 region is CASNRGAADTQYF. In DNA, the CDR3 is TGTGCCAGCAATCGCGGAGCGGCAGATACGCAGTATTTT.

The sample holds a few counts of this clonotype. This chain links TRBV7-2 with TRBJ1-3; 7 positions agree with TRBD1. Germline V lookup: CDR1 SGHTA, CDR2 FQGNSA. After removal of 2 bases from V and 0 bases from J, the junction contained 4 bases not matched to a gene. CDR3 length equals 16 residues. The CDR3 is CASSLFKGASGNTIYF. The CDR3 coding sequence is TGTGCCAGCAGCTTATTCAAGGGGGCCTCTGGAAACACCATATATTTT.

This clonotype was detected ten times or more. The chain couples TRBV6-6 to TRBJ2-7; perhaps TRBD1 as D (6 bases). The germline V gene encodes CDR1 MNHNY and CDR2 SVGAGI (reference sequence). The CDR3 is made up of 15 amino acids. Trimming shortened V by 0 bases and J by 3 bases, and 12 bases separated the two germline ends. DNA for the CDR3: TGTGCCAGCAGTTACTCGGGGGCGCACTACTACGAGCAGTACTTC. This sequence encodes CASSYSGAHYYEQYF.